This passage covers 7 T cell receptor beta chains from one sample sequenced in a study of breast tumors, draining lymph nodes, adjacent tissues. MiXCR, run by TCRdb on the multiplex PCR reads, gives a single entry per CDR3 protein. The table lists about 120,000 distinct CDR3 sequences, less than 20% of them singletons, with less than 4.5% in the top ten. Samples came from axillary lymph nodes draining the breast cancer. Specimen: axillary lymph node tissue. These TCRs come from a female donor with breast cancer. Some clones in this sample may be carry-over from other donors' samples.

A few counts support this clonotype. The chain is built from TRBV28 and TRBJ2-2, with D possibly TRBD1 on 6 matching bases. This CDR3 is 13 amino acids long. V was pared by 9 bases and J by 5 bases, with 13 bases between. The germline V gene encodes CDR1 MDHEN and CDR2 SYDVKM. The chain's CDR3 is CASQRTETGELFF. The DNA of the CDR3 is TGTGCCAGTCAGCGGACAGAAACCGGGGAGCTGTTTTTT. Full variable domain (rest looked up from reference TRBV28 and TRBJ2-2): DVKVTQSSRYLVKRTGEKVFLECVQDMDHENMFWYRQDPGLGLRLIYFSYDVKMKEKGDIPEGYSVSREKKERFSLILESASTNQTSMYLCASQRTETGELFFGEGSRLTVL.

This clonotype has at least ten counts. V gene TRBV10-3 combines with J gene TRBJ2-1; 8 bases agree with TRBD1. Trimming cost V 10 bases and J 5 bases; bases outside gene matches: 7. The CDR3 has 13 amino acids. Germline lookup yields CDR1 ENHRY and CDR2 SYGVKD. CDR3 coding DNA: TGTGCCACCCAGACAGGGGTGGACAATGAGCAGTTCTTC. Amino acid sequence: CATQTGVDNEQFF.

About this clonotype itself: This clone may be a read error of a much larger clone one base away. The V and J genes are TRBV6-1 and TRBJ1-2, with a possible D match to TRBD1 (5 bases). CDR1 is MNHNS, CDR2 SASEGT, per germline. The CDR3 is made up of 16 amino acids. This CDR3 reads CASSEASGQGFYGCTF. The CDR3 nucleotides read TGTGCCAGCAGTGAAGCGTCGGGGCAAGGGTTCTATGGCTGCACCTTC.

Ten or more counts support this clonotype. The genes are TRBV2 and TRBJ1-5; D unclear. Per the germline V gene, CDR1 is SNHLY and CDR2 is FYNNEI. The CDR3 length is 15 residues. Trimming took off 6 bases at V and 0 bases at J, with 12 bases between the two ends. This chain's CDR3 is CASRAAAYSNQPQHF. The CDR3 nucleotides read TGTGCCAGCAGGGCTGCAGCTTATAGCAATCAGCCCCAGCATTTT. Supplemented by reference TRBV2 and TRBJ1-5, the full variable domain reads EPEVTQTPSHQVTQMGQEVILRCVPISNHLYFYWYRQILGQKVEFLVSFYNNEISEKSEIFDDQFSVERPDGSNFTLKIRSTKLEDSAMYFCASRAAAYSNQPQHFGDGTRLSIL.

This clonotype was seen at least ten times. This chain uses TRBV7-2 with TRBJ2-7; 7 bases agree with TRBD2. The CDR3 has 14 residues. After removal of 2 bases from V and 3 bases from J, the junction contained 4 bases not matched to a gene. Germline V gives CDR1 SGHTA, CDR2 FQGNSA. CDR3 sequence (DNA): TGTGCCAGCAGCTTAAAGCGGGGAGACTACGAGCAGTACTTC. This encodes CASSLKRGDYEQYF.

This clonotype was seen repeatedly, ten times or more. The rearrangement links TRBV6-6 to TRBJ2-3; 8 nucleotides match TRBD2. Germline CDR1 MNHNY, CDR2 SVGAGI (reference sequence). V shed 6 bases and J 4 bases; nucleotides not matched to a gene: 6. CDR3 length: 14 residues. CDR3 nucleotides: TGTGCCAGCAGGGCTGGACTAGCCGCAGATACGCAGTATTTT. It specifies CASRAGLAADTQYF.

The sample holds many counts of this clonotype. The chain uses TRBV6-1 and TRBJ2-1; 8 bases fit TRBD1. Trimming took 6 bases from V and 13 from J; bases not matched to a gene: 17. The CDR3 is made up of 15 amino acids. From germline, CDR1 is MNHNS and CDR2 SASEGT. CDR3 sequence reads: CASRNPGQGHTGQFF. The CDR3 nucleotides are TGTGCCAGCAGGAATCCAGGACAGGGTCACACAGGCCAGTTCTTC.